Sequencing of this TCR beta chain was carried out in a study of T cell repertoires in cytomegalovirus infection (dated by TCRdb to the late 2010s). Background on the whole study: Donor HLA type was relevant to the analysis, because carriage of CMV infection together with the matching HLA type was indicated by public TCR beta signatures.

Study-level results and caveats: The ex vivo response was dominated by HLA-C-restricted CMV-specific TCR beta clonotypes, and the single most frequent clonotype in two of eight donors was supplied by these HLA-C-restricted clonotypes. In both this cohort and an independent approximately 370-donor cohort, the cumulative frequency of public TCR beta family members distinguished carriers of CMV infection plus the relevant HLA type.

Data came from an Illumina HiSeq 1500. Starting from the raw public reads, TCRdb applied fastp trimming at Q25, assembled clones with MiXCR and retained in-frame beta chains. Rows with one shared CDR3 protein collapse into an entry with the most common genes and DNA. A total of about 530,000 distinct CDR3 sequences appear in this sample, less than 30% of them only once. Roughly 13% of the sample rests with the top ten. This clonotype turned up a few times. Its binding antigen is unknown. Base-call qualities are not available, and no considerably larger clone is one nucleotide away. CDR1 is given as SQVTM and CDR2 as ANQGSEA, both from the germline V gene. The CDR3 covers 15 residues, taking in both the cysteine and the phenylalanine. The CDR3 DNA has 45 bases and is translated from base 1. The germline ends are 18 bases apart after V is trimmed by 4 bases and J by 4 bases.

The receptor was isolated from a human donor in good health (CMV status not recorded). Some clones in this sample may be carry-over from other donors' samples. The sequencing sample was made of PBMCs. This chain is built from TRBV29-1 and TRBJ2-3; there is no confident call for the D gene. The CDR3 here reads CSVVIGNGFADTQYF. The nucleotides are TGCAGCGTTGTGATCGGAAATGGCTTTGCAGATACGCAGTATTTT.